Listed here are 8 T cell receptor beta chains from one sample, sequenced in a study of beta chain features in type 1 diabetes. Expressed TCRB transcripts were sequenced, since all the RNA that had been isolated was reverse transcribed. Sequencing used immunoSEQ multiplex PCR; TCRdb keeps in-frame clones, though not all of them. The sample records 900,000 or so clones, 15% to 20% being singletons. Sequenced sample: naive CD4+ T cells from blood. The origin of the receptors is a woman aged 18-29 years in good health.

The chain combines TRBV4-3 with TRBJ1-5, with 7 bases aligning to TRBD1. Germline loops: CDR1 LGHNA, CDR2 YSLEER. This CDR3 comprises 16 residues. V dropped 4 bases and J dropped 3; count of bases not matched to a gene: 9. CDR3 DNA: TGCGCCAGCAGCCCCAGGGGGGGCTTCTTCAATCAGCCCCAGCATTTT. Translation: CASSPRGGFFNQPQHF.

With regard to this clone: Other DNA sequences within the sample encode an identical CDR3. This rearrangement joins TRBV18 to TRBJ2-7, with 8 bases identical to TRBD2. Germline assignment: CDR1 KGHSH and CDR2 LQKENI. The CDR3 spans 14 residues. With 3 bases clipped from V and 4 bases from J, the junction kept 5 bases outside the gene matches. The CDR3, as DNA: TGTGCCAGCTCACCTCCGGGACTAGGGTACGAGCAGTACTTC. This encodes CASSPPGLGYEQYF.

V gene TRBV9 combines with J gene TRBJ2-1, with D possibly matching TRBD2 (5 bases). The CDR3 extends over 15 amino acids. V was cut by 4 bases and J by 7 bases, with 18 bases left in between. Germline assignment: CDR1 SGDLS and CDR2 YYNGEE. CDR3 nucleotides: TGTGCCAGCAGCCCCGGGCCCACCCGGGGTAATGAGCAGTTCTTC. Its translation is CASSPGPTRGNEQFF.

The rearrangement links TRBV4-3 to TRBJ2-7; unclear D gene. The germline CDR1 and CDR2 sequences are LGHNA and YSLEER. V was clipped by 1 base and J by 2 bases, with 12 bases between them. This CDR3 is 15 amino acids long. Here the CDR3 reads CASSQGFGETYEQYF. The CDR3 DNA is TGCGCCAGCAGCCAAGGATTTGGGGAAACCTACGAGCAGTACTTC.

This rearrangement joins TRBV18 to TRBJ2-7, with 14 bases lining up with TRBD2. V shed 3 bases, J shed 4 bases, and the junction held 8 bases outside the gene matches. Germline loops: CDR1 KGHSH, CDR2 LQKENI. The CDR3 is made up of 17 amino acids. CDR3 DNA: TGTGCCAGCTCACCGGGGACTAGCGGGAGCTTTGCGTACGAGCAGTACTTC. The encoded protein is CASSPGTSGSFAYEQYF. Combining the CDR3 with reference TRBV18 and TRBJ2-7 gives the whole variable domain NAGVMQNPRHLVRRRGQEARLRCSPMKGHSHVYWYRQLPEEGLKFMVYLQKENIIDESGMPKERFSAEFPKEGPSILRIQQVVRGDSAAYFCASSPGTSGSFAYEQYFGPGTRLTVT.

This chain joins TRBV7-9 and TRBJ1-1; tentative D call: TRBD1 (6 bases). Trimming stripped 5 bases from V and 7 bases from J, with 14 bases between. Germline-derived CDR1 and CDR2 are SEHNR and FQNEAQ (reference sequence). The CDR3 sequence is 13 residues long. CDR3: CASSPRTELEAFF. In DNA form, the CDR3 reads TGTGCCAGCAGCCCGCGGACAGAGCTTGAAGCTTTCTTT.

The J gene is TRBJ2-3, the V gene TRBV2; D remains unclear. CDR3 length: 11 amino acids. The ends were cut back, 5 bases at V and 6 bases at J, with 6 bases in the middle. The germline gives CDR1 SNHLY, CDR2 FYNNEI. CDR3: CASSPMDTQYF. In DNA form, the CDR3 reads TGTGCCAGCAGTCCGATGGATACGCAGTATTTT.

The chain combines TRBV2 with TRBJ2-1, with TRBD2 matching 9 bases. The V segment lost 4 bases and the J segment 4 bases; nucleotides outside the gene matches: 8. In germline, CDR1 is SNHLY, CDR2 FYNNEI. The CDR3 consists of 16 residues. CDR3 residues: CASSGLAAAAYNEQFF. The CDR3 coding sequence is TGTGCCAGCAGTGGACTAGCGGCCGCCGCGTACAATGAGCAGTTCTTC.